This record looks at one T cell receptor beta chain sequence and its context. This sample was included in a study of blood T cell repertoires in COVID-19. Measured with immunoSEQ multiplex PCR; TCRdb has only the in-frame clones, and not every one. The sample contains 300,000 to 350,000 clones, around nine tenths of which appear only once. V lost 6 bases, J lost 7 bases, and 12 bases stayed unmatched. Germline-derived CDR1 and CDR2 are DFQATT and SNEGSKA (reference sequence). This CDR3 is 15 amino acids long. This clonotype originated in a woman aged 30 to 39 who had been exposed to COVID-19. J is TRBJ1-6 and V is TRBV20-1; 7 bases fit TRBD1. The sequencing input was PBMCs or T cells enriched from blood (not recorded which). The CDR3, as DNA: TGCAGTGCGAGTCGGGACAGCTTAGGCAATTCACCCCTCCACTTT. Protein: CSASRDSLGNSPLHF.